The 7 T cell receptor beta chains given below trace back to one sample, sequenced in a study of PD-1 blockade in classical Hodgkin lymphoma. Time point defined: newly diagnosed, previously untreated cHL patient sample. Magnetic depletion of unwanted cells isolated CD4+ T cells from thawed PBMCs. The table came from immunoSEQ multiplex PCR; TCRdb's copy has only in-frame clones and leaves some out. The data hold about 36,000 clones, with roughly 90% observed a single time. What was sequenced was CD4+ T cells from blood. The receptors here all came from a human donor with classical Hodgkin lymphoma.

This clone was detected once. The chain employs TRBV29-1 and TRBJ2-7, with D hard to call. The CDR3 length is 11 residues. Germline CDR1 is SQVTM and CDR2 is ANQGSEA. The ends were cut back, 5 bases at V and 6 bases at J, with 11 bases in the middle. CDR3 coding DNA: TGCAGCGTTATAGATCCGGCCGAGCAGTACTTC. Translated, it gives CSVIDPAEQYF.

The J gene is TRBJ2-7, the V gene TRBV7-6; 8 nucleotides agree with TRBD2. Losses at the gene ends were 7 bases for V and 3 bases for J; bases not matched to a gene: 11. Germline assignment: CDR1 SGHVS and CDR2 FNYEAQ. CDR3 length: 15 residues. This CDR3 reads CASTLGSGTIYEQYF. CDR3 in DNA: TGTGCCAGCACCCTCGGTAGCGGGACGATCTACGAGCAGTACTTC.

The rearrangement uses TRBV29-1 and TRBJ2-7; D uncertain. The germline V gene encodes CDR1 SQVTM and CDR2 ANQGSEA. The CDR3 totals 11 residues. Trimming left V 4 bases short and J 7 bases short, with 11 bases between. CDR3 sequence: CSVVRPPEQYF. Written as DNA, the CDR3 is TGCAGCGTTGTCAGGCCACCTGAGCAGTACTTC.

This rearrangement joins TRBV6-6 to TRBJ2-7; D is uncertain. The CDR3 loop spans 13 amino acids. Per germline, CDR1 MNHNY and CDR2 SVGAGI (reference sequence). The V end lost 0 bases, the J end lost 5 bases, and 8 bases lay between the germline ends. The CDR3, as DNA: TGTGCCAGCAGTTACTCGAATGGGAACGAGCAGTACTTC. Protein sequence: CASSYSNGNEQYF.

The chain has TRBV9 and TRBJ2-5, with 7 bases that match TRBD1. The germline gives CDR1 SGDLS, CDR2 YYNGEE. This CDR3 is built from 17 residues. V shed 4 bases, J shed 2 bases, and the junction held 14 bases outside the gene matches. The DNA for the CDR3 is TGTGCCAGCAGCCCTCGAGGACAGGACTGGGGTCAAGAGACCCAGTACTTC. This gives the protein CASSPRGQDWGQETQYF. Combining the CDR3 with reference TRBV9 and TRBJ2-5 gives the whole variable domain DSGVTQTPKHLITATGQRVTLRCSPRSGDLSVYWYQQSLDQGLQFLIQYYNGEERAKGNILERFSAQQFPDLHSELNLSSLELGDSALYFCASSPRGQDWGQETQYFGPGTRLLVL.

The gene calls are TRBV30 and TRBJ1-5; possible D gene TRBD1, 5 bases. This CDR3 comprises 13 residues. Germline loops: CDR1 GTSNPN, CDR2 SVGIG (reference sequence). The germline V and J ends were trimmed by 5 bases and 2 bases, with 10 bases remaining between them. The CDR3 spells CAWGLGGNQPQHF. The CDR3 nucleotides are TGTGCCTGGGGGTTAGGGGGCAATCAGCCCCAGCATTTT.

J is TRBJ1-1 and V is TRBV29-1, with D tentatively TRBD1 (6 bases). The germline CDR1 and CDR2 sequences are SQVTM and ANQGSEA. Deletions cut 0 bases from V and 10 bases from J, with 12 bases between. This CDR3 region has 12 residues. The CDR3 bases are TGCAGCGTTGAAGACGGGGGCGCGGGAGCTTTCTTT. Translated: CSVEDGGAGAFF.